This entry concerns a single T cell receptor (beta chain). The data were taken from a study of blood T cell repertoires in COVID-19. Overall study context: COVID-19 samples, acute and convalescent, were from the United States, Italy and Spain. T cells, B-cell-depleted T cells, or PBMCs supplied cDNA or gDNA.

Per the study methods: Amplification of reference gene primers was used by the study to estimate nucleated cell counts. Produced via immunoSEQ multiplex PCR; TCRdb's table is partial and in-frame only. The D gene and trimming were derived from the DNA, and the V and J assignments and clone size from that table. The profile shows about 97,000 clones, more than 75% of them singletons. This CDR3 is 15 amino acids long. The V and J ends lost 6 bases and 2 bases, in that order; junction bases with no gene match: 6. Germline CDR1 is SQVTM and CDR2 is ANQGSEA. The sequence came from a human donor in a cohort sampled during active COVID-19. This sequence joins TRBV29-1 and TRBJ1-4; TRBD1 aligns across 10 bases. The sample consisted of peripheral blood. The CDR3 nucleotides are TGCAGCGTGGGACAGGGGTTGACCACTAATGAAAAACTGTTTTTT. Translation gives CSVGQGLTTNEKLFF.